This T cell receptor (beta chain) appears in the sequencing data of a study of post-analysis software for immune sequencing data. Study results and limitations: With TRBV5-6, TRBV5-1 and TRBV20-1 included, about five TRBV segments were more frequent in patients than in controls.

V was pared by 5 bases and J by 3 bases, with 19 bases between. Germline values: CDR1 PRHDT, CDR2 FYEKMQ (reference sequence). CDR3 length: 16 amino acids. Each TCR beta cDNA library carried unique molecular identifiers. TCRdb independently ran MiXCR on the PCR reads; one entry per CDR3 protein. Counted here are hundreds of thousands of distinct CDR3 sequences, approximately 34% occurring once; the ten biggest clones make up around 4.8%. For this clonotype: Its antigen is as yet unknown.

The V gene is TRBV13, the J gene TRBJ2-5, with D possibly matching TRBD2 (5 bases). The receptor was isolated from a girl between 5 and 17 years old with multiple sclerosis. The sample comprised blood. The CDR3 reads CASSLRPGVREETQYF. CDR3 nucleotide sequence: TGTGCCAGCAGCCTAAGACCCGGGGTGAGGGAAGAGACCCAGTACTTC.